This section outlines one TCR beta chain sequence together with its context. The CDR3 is 16 amino acids. Germline V CDR1 and CDR2: MNHEY, SVGEGT. V was shortened by 2 bases and J by 2 bases, with 16 bases between the two germline ends. These data belong to a study of blood T cell repertoires in COVID-19. Using immunoSEQ multiplex PCR, the repertoire was profiled, and TCRdb retains in-frame clones only, with some absent. The sample has roughly 49,000 clones, more than 75% seen once. The TCR comes from a man in his fifties with active COVID-19. Specimen: peripheral blood. J is TRBJ2-7 and V is TRBV6-2 or TRBV6-3; D is possibly TRBD1 (6 bases). CDR3 sequence reads: CASSYTPPGQPYEQYF. CDR3 coding DNA: TGTGCCAGCAGTTACACACCGCCCGGACAGCCCTACGAGCAGTACTTC.